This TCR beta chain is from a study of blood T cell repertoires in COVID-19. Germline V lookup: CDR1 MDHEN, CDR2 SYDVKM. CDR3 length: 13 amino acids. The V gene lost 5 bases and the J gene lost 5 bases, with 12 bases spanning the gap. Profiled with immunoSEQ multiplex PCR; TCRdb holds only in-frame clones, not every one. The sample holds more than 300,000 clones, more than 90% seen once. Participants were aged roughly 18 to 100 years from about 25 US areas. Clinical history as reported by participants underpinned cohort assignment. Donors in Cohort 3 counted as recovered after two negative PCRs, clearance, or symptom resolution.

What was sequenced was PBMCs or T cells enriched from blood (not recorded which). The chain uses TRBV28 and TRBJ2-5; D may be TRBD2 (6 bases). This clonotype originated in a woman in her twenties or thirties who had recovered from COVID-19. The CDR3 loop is CASSGRGAETQYF. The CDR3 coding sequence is TGTGCCAGCAGTGGGCGGGGAGCCGAGACCCAGTACTTC.